This TCR beta chain was sequenced for a study of shared T cell receptors in the human thymus. Clones were sequenced by immunoSEQ multiplex PCR, and TCRdb holds only the in-frame ones, with some missing. The data contain more than 550,000 clones, approximately 83% of them seen just once; the ten biggest clones take up approximately 0.01%. The same sample was also used in a study of human thymus T cells. From that second work: Donation was from healthy Finnish infants who were having corrective surgery that addressed congenital heart defects. In corrective heart surgery, resections were taken, and these provided the thymus tissue. Blood and thymic repertoires both appeared biased in V and J gene usage. Overlap was high between thymic repertoires from unrelated individuals, as reported in related research.

The sample was thymocytes. The clonotype was recovered from a girl in the first two years of life with a congenital heart defect.

This CDR3 reads CASSLFLVRGSSYNSPLHF. CDR3 DNA sequence: TGTGCCAGCAGCTTATTCCTTGTACGAGGGAGCTCCTATAATTCACCCCTCCACTTT. This chain joins TRBV7-2 and TRBJ1-6; D gene ambiguous. The CDR3 totals 19 residues. The V end was cut by 2 bases, the J end by 0 bases, with 17 bases between. Germline CDR1 reads SGHTA; CDR2 reads FQGNSA.